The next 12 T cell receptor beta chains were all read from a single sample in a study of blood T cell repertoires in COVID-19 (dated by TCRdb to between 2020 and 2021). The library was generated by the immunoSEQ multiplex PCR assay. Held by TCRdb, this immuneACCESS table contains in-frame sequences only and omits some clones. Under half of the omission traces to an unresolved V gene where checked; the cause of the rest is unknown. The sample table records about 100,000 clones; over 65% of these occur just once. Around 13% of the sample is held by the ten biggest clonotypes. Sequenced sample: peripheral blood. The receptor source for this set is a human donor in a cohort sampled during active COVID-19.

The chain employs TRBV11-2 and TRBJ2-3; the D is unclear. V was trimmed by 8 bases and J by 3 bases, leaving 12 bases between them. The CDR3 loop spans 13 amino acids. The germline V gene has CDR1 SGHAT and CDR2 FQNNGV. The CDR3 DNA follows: TGTGCCAGCGGTTTGGGCCAAACAGATACGCAGTATTTT. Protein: CASGLGQTDTQYF.

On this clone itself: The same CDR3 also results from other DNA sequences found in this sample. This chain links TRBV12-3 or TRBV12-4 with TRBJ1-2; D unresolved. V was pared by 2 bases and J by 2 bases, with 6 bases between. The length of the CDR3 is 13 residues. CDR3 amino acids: CASSLRANYGYTF. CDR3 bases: TGTGCCAGCAGTTTAAGAGCCAACTATGGCTACACCTTC.

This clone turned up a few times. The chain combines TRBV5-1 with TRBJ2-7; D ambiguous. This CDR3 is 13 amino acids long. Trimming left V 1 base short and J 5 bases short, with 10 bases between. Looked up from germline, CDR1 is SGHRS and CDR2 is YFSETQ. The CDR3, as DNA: TGCGCCAGCAGCTTGTCGGGTAGGAACGAGCAGTACTTC. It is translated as CASSLSGRNEQYF.

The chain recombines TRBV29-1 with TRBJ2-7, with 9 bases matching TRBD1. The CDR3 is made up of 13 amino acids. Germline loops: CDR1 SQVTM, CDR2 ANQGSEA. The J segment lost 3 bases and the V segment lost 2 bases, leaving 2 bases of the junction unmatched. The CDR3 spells CSVEPGQGYEQYF. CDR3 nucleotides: TGCAGCGTTGAACCGGGACAGGGCTACGAGCAGTACTTC.

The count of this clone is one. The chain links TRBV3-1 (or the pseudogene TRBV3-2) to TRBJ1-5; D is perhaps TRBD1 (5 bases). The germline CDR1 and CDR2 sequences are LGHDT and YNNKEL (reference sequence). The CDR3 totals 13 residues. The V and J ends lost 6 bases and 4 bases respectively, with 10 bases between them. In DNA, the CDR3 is TGTGCCAGCAGTTCAGGGCCGAATCAGCCCCAGCATTTT. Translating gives CASSSGPNQPQHF.

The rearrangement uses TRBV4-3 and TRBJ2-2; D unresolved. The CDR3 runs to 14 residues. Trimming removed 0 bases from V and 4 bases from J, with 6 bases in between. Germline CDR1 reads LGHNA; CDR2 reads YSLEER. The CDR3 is CASSQESSTGELFF. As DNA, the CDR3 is TGCGCCAGCAGCCAAGAGTCCAGCACCGGGGAGCTGTTTTTT.

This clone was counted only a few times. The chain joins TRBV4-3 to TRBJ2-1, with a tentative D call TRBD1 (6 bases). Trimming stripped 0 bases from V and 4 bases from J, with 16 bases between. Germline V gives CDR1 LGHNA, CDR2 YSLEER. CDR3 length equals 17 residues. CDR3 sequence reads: CASSQDIAAGVYNEQFF. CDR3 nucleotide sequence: TGCGCCAGCAGCCAAGATATCGCGGCAGGGGTTTACAATGAGCAGTTCTTC.

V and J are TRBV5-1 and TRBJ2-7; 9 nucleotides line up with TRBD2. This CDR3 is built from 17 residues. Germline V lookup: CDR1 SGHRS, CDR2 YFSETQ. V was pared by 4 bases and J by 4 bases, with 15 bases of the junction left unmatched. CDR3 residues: CASSRASLAGGLYEQYF. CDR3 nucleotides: TGCGCCAGCAGCCGAGCCAGTCTGGCGGGAGGGCTTTACGAGCAGTACTTC.

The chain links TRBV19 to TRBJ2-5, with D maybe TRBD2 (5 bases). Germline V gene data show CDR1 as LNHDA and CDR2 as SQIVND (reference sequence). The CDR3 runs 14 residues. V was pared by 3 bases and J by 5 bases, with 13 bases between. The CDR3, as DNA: TGTGCCAGTAGTATTACGCGGGCTTCGGAGACCCAGTACTTC. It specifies CASSITRASETQYF.

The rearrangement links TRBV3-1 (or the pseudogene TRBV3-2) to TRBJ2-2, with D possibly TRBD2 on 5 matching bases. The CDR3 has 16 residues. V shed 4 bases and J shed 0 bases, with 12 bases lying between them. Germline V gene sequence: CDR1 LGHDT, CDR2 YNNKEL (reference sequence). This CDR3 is CASSRVSGANTGELFF. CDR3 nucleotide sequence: TGTGCCAGCAGCCGGGTCAGCGGCGCGAACACCGGGGAGCTGTTTTTT.

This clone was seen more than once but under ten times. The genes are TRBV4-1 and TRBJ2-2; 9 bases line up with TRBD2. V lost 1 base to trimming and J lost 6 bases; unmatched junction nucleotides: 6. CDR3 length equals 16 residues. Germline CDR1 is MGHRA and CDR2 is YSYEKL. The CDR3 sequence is CASSQVASGNSGELFF. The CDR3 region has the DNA TGCGCCAGCAGCCAAGTGGCTAGCGGGAATTCCGGGGAGCTGTTTTTT.

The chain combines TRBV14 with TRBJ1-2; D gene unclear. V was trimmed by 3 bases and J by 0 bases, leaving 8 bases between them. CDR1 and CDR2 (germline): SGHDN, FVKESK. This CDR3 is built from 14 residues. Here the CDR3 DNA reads TGTGCCAGCAGCCAGATCGGGGCTAACTATGGCTACACCTTC. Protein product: CASSQIGANYGYTF.